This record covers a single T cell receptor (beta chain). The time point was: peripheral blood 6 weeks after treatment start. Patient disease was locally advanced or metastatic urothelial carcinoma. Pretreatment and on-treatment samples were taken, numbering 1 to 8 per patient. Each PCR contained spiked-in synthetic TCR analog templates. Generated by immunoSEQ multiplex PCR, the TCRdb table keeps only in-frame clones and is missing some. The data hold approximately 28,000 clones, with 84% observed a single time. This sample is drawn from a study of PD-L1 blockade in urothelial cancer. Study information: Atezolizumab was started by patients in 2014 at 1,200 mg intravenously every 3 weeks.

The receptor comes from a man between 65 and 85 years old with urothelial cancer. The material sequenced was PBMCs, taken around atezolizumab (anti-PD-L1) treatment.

CDR3 region: CASSRRGRGHSGTEAFF. CDR3 bases: TGTGCCAGCAGCCGACGGGGCAGGGGACACTCGGGCACTGAAGCTTTCTTT. The chain recombines TRBV11-2 with TRBJ1-1; D may be TRBD1 (6 bases). Germline V gene sequence: CDR1 SGHAT, CDR2 FQNNGV. Trimming shortened V by 5 bases and J by 4 bases, and 23 bases separated the two germline ends. The CDR3 is 17 residues long.